This T cell receptor beta chain was retrieved from a study of spatial heterogeneity in lung cancer. Overall study results and limits: In tumors, expanded intratumoral alpha and beta TCR counts tracked mutation counts.

This sample's time point: sample taken at primary tumor resection. Whole RNA from tumor, nontumor lung or frozen PBMC was sequenced unsorted. The CDR3 is 17 amino acids. Germline V gene lookup returns CDR1 SGDLS and CDR2 YYNGEE. TCRdb itself ran the 5' RACE reads through MiXCR, one entry per CDR3 protein. The table shows 13,000 or so distinct CDR3 sequences, with approximately 5.5% occurring only once. This clonotype was seen a handful of times. Its specificity is unknown. One end of the junction fails to match germline, which may point to a read error. Within a library made for alpha chains, this beta chain is off target, and its count is uninformative.

The genes are TRBV9 and TRBJ2-1, with D possibly TRBD1 on 6 matching bases. This receptor was taken from a male donor with early-stage non-small cell lung cancer. Sequenced here: lung tumor tissue, sampled at surgery. The DNA of the CDR3 is TGTGCCAACAGCCGGACAGAAACCCTGAGCTCCTACAATGAGCAGTTCTTC. This gives the protein CANSRTETLSSYNEQFF. Complete variable domain (other parts from reference TRBV9 and TRBJ2-1): DSGVTQTPKHLITATGQRVTLRCSPRSGDLSVYWYQQSLDQGLQFLIQYYNGEERAKGNILERFSAQQFPDLHSELNLSSLELGDSALYFCANSRTETLSSYNEQFFGPGTRLTVL.